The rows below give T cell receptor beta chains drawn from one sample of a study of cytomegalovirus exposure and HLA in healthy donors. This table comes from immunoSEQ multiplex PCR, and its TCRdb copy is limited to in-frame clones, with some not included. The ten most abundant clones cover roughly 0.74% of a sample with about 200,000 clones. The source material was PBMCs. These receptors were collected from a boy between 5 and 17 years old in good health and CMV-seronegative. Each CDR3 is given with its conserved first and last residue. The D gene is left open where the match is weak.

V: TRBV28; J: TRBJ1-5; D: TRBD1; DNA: TGTGCCAGCGGTGGGACTGGAGGGGGCTATCAGCCCCAGCATTTT; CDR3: CASGGTGGGYQPQHF
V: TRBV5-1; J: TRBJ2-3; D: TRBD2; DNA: TGCGCCAGCAGTTCGGGACGGGGGGGTAAAGATACGCAGTATTTT; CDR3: CASSSGRGGKDTQYF
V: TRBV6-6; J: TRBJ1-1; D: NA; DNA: TGTGCCAGCAGTTCCCGGGAAGATGGGCCTGAAGCTTTCTTT; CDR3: CASSSREDGPEAFF
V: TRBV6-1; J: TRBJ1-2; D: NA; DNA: TGTGCCAGCAGTGAAAGGTTACAGGCGCTAAGGGGCTACACCTTC; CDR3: CASSERLQALRGYTF
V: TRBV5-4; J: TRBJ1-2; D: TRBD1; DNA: TGTGCCAGCAGCTTTACAGGGGTTGGAGGCTACACCTTC; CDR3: CASSFTGVGGYTF
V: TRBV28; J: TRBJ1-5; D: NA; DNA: TGTGCCAGCAGTTCCCATACAGGGCATCAGCCCCAGCATTTT; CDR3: CASSSHTGHQPQHF
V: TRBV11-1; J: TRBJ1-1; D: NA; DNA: TGTGCCAGCAGCTTAGCGCGGGGAACCAACACTGAAGCTTTCTTT; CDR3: CASSLARGTNTEAFF
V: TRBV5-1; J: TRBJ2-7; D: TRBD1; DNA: TGCGCCAGCAGCTTGGGGGGCGGGGACAGGGAAGTGGTCGAGCAGTACTTC; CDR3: CASSLGGGDREVVEQYF
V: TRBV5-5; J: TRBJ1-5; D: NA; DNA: TGTGCCAGCAGCTTTACAGATAGCAATCAGCCCCAGCATTTT; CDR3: CASSFTDSNQPQHF
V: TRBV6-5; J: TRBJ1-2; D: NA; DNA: TGTGCCAGCAGTTTCGGACAGAGTAACTATGGCTACACCTTC; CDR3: CASSFGQSNYGYTF
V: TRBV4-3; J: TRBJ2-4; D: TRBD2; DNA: TGCGCCAGCAGCCAAGCCAGCGGGGGGGCCGTTATAGGCAAAAACATTCAGTACTTC; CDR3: CASSQASGGAVIGKNIQYF
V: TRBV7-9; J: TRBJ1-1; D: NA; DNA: TGTGCCAGCAGCTGGCCTAGAGGGGGTAGCTACACTGAAGCTTTCTTT; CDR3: CASSWPRGGSYTEAFF
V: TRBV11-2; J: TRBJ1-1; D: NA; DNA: TGTGCCAGCAGCCACCCTACAGGGACGATTCTGGAGGCTTTCTTT; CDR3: CASSHPTGTILEAFF
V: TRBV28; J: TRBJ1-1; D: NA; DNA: TGTGCCAGCGACCAGGGCGCGAGGAGAGCTTTCTTT; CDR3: CASDQGARRAFF
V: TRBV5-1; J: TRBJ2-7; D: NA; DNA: TGCGCCAGCAGCACTCGGACTCTCCTAAGCTCCTACGAGCAGTACTTC; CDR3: CASSTRTLLSSYEQYF
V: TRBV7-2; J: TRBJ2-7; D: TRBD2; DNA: TGTGCCAGCAGCTTAGGGACTAGCGGGAGCTACGAGCAGTACTTC; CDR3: CASSLGTSGSYEQYF
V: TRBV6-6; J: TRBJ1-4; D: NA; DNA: TGTGCCAGCAGTTACCGCACAGGGAATGAAAAACTGTTTTTT; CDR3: CASSYRTGNEKLFF
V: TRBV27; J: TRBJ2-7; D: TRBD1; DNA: TGTGCCAGCCGCGCACGATTGGGGACAGGGTACGAGCAGTACTTC; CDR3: CASRARLGTGYEQYF
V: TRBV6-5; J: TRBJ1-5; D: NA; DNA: TGTGCCAGCAGTGAAAGGGGATTGGGTCAGCCCCAGCATTTT; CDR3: CASSERGLGQPQHF
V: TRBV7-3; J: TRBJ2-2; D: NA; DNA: TGTGCCAGCAGTCCAGGCGCCGGGGAGCTGTTTTTT; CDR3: CASSPGAGELFF
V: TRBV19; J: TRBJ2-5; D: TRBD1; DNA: TGTGCCAGTAGTATATGGGACAGGGGGCAAGAGACCCAGTACTTC; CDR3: CASSIWDRGQETQYF
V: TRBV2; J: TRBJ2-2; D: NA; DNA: TGTGCCAGCAGCCAAGGGGCAGGTTGGGCCGGGGAGCTGTTTTTT; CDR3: CASSQGAGWAGELFF
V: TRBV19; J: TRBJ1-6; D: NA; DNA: TGTGCCAGTACGCAGGGATCCTATAATTCACCCCTCCACTTT; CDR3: CASTQGSYNSPLHF
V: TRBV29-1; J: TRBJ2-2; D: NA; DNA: TGCAGCGCGACAGCGAACACCGGGGAGCTGTTTTTT; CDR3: CSATANTGELFF
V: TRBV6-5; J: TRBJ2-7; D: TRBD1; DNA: TGTGCCAGCCGGGACAGGGTCTACGAGCAGTACTTC; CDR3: CASRDRVYEQYF
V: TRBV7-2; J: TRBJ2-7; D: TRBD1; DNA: TGTGCCAGCAGCTTTGGGACAGGGTTGGACGAGCAGTACTTC; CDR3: CASSFGTGLDEQYF
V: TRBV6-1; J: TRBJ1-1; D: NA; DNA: TGTGCCAGCAGCCGCGTGGGGGGGTACGCTGAAGCTTTCTTT; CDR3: CASSRVGGYAEAFF
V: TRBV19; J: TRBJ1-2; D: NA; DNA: TGTGCCAGTAAGTCGCCAGGACTCTATGGCTACACCTTC; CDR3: CASKSPGLYGYTF
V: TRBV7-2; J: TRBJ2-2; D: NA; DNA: TGTGCCAGCAGCTTAGGGGGCTGGGGAATCGCCGGGGAGCTGTTTTTT; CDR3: CASSLGGWGIAGELFF
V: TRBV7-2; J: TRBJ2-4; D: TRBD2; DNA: TGTGCCAGCAGCTTAGCCGCGGGGGGAGCCAAAAACATTCAGTACTTC; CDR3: CASSLAAGGAKNIQYF
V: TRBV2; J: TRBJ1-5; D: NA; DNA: TGTGCCAGCGTACAGGGTGGTAGGCTCAATCAGCCCCAGCATTTT; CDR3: CASVQGGRLNQPQHF
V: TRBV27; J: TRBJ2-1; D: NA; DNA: TGTGCCAGCAGGCTACTAGGAGGGACCCCTAGTGAGCAGTTCTTC; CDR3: CASRLLGGTPSEQFF
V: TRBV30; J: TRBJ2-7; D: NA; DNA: TGTGCCTGGAGTGTAAGTCAATTGTACGAGCAGTACTTC; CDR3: CAWSVSQLYEQYF
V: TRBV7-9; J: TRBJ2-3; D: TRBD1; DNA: TGTGCCCTCCGGGGACAGGGGGCAGATACGCAGTATTTT; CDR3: CALRGQGADTQYF
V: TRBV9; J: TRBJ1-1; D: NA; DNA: TGTGCCAGCAGCCGGGGGGGGCAGGGGACCACTGAAGCTTTCTTT; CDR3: CASSRGGQGTTEAFF
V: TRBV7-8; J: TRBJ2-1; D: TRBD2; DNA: TGTGCCACACATAGCGGGTCCCAACCCCGCAATGAGCAGTTCTTC; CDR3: CATHSGSQPRNEQFF
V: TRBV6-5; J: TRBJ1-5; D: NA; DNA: TGTGCCAGCAAACGAAACACCGGAGAACAGCCCCAGCATTTT; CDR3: CASKRNTGEQPQHF
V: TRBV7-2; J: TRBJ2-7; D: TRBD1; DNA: TGTGCCAGCAGCTTAGGTCCGGGGACAGGGTCCTACGAGCAGTACTTC; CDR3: CASSLGPGTGSYEQYF
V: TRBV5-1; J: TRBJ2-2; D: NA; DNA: TGCGCCAGCAGCTACGGGACTTCTACCACCGGGGAGCTGTTTTTT; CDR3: CASSYGTSTTGELFF
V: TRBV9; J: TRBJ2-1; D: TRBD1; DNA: TGTGCCAGCAGCCCCCGGGGACAGGGGAGTGGGAATGAGCAGTTCTTC; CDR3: CASSPRGQGSGNEQFF
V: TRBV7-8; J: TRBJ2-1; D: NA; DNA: TGTGCCAGCAGCTTAGCGAGGGAGGACAATGAGCAGTTCTTC; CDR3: CASSLAREDNEQFF